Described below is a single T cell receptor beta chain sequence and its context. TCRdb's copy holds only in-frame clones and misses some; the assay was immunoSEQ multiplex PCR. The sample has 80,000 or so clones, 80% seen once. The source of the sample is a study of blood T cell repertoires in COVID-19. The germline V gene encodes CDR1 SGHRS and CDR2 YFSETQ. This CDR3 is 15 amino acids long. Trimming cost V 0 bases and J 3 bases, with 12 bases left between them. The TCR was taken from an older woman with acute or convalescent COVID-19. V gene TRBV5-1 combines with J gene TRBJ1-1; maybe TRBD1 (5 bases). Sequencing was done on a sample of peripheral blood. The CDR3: CASSLVGQGDTEAFF. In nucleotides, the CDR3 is TGCGCCAGCAGCTTGGTGGGGCAGGGCGACACTGAAGCTTTCTTT.